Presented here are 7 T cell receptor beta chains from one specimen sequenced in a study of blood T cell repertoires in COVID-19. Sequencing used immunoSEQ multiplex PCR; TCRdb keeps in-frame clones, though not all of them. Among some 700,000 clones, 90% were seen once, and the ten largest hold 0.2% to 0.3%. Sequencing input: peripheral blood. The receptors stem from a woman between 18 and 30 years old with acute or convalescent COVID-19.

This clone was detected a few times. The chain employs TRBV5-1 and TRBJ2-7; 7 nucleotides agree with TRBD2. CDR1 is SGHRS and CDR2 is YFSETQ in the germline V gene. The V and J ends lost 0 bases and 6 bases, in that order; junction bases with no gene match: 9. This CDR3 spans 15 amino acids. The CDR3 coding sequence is TGCGCCAGCAGCTTGGCCTTAGGGACGGGAGGCGAGCAGTACTTC. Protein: CASSLALGTGGEQYF. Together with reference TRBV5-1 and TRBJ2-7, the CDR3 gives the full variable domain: KAGVTQTPRYLIKTRGQQVTLSCSPISGHRSVSWYQQTPGQGLQFLFEYFSETQRNKGNFPGRFSGRQFSNSRSEMNVSTLELGDSALYLCASSLALGTGGEQYFGPGTRLTVT.

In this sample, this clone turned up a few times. The CDR3 DNA reads TGTGCCAGCAGCCAGGGGGTAGGAGAGCAGTACTTC. Protein: CASSQGVGEQYF. The V and J genes are TRBV5-5 and TRBJ2-7, with TRBD1 matching over 7 bases. J was trimmed by 7 bases and V by 4 bases; bases with no gene match: 5. CDR3 size: 12 residues. Germline V gene data show CDR1 as SGHKS and CDR2 as YYEKEE (reference sequence).

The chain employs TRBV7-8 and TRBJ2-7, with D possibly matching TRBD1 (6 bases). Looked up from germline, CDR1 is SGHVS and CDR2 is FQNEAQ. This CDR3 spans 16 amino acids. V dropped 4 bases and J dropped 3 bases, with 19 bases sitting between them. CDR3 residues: CASSSYRQVEGYEQYF. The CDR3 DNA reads TGTGCCAGCAGCTCCTACCGACAGGTGGAAGGCTACGAGCAGTACTTC.

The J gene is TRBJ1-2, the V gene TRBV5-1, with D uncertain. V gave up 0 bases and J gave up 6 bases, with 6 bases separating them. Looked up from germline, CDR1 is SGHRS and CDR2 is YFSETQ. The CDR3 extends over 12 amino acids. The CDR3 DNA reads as TGCGCCAGCAGCTTGGGGCAGGATGGCTACACCTTC. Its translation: CASSLGQDGYTF. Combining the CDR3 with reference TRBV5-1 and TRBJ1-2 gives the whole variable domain KAGVTQTPRYLIKTRGQQVTLSCSPISGHRSVSWYQQTPGQGLQFLFEYFSETQRNKGNFPGRFSGRQFSNSRSEMNVSTLELGDSALYLCASSLGQDGYTFGSGTRLTVV.

CDR3 protein: CASSLRGYEQYF. CDR3 nucleotide sequence: TGTGCCAGCAGCTTAAGGGGTTACGAGCAGTACTTC. V is TRBV13 and J is TRBJ2-7; TRBD1 is a possible D gene (5 bases). Germline assignment: CDR1 PRHDT and CDR2 FYEKMQ (reference sequence). The length of the CDR3 is 12 residues. Trimming took off 2 bases at V and 4 bases at J, with 6 bases between the two ends. Using reference TRBV13 and TRBJ2-7 for the parts outside the CDR3, the full variable domain is AAGVIQSPRHLIKEKRETATLKCYPIPRHDTVYWYQQGPGQDPQFLISFYEKMQSDKGSIPDRFSAQQFSDYHSELNMSSLELGDSALYFCASSLRGYEQYFGPGTRLTVT.

The CDR3 nucleotides are TGTGCCAGCAGTGACGATCCGTCGGGGTACAATGAGCAGTTCTTC. This encodes CASSDDPSGYNEQFF. The chain couples TRBV6-4 to TRBJ2-1; possible D gene TRBD2, 5 bases. The V gene's germline CDR1 is MRHNA and CDR2 SNTAGT. This CDR3 region has 15 residues. V lost 2 bases and J 4 bases, leaving 12 bases between the germline ends.

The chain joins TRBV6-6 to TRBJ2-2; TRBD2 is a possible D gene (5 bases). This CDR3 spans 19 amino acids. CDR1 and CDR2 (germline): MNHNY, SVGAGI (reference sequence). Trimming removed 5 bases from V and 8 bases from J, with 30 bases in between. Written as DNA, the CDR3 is TGTGCCAGCAGTCTCCTACCACCAATTACTAAAACGACTAAGGGGGAGCTGTTTTTT. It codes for CASSLLPPITKTTKGELFF.